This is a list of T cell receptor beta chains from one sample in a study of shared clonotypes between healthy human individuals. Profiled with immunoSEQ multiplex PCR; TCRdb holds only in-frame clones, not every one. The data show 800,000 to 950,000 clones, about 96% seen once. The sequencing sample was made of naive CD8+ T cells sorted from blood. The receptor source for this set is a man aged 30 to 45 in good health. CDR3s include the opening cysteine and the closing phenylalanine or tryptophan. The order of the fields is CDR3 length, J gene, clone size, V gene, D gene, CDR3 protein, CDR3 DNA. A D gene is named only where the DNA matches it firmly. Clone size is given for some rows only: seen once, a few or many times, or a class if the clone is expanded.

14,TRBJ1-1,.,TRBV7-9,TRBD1,CASTETGHDTEAFF,TGTGCCAGCACCGAGACAGGGCATGACACTGAAGCTTTCTTT
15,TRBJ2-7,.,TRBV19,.,CASSTSRGKPYEQYF,TGTGCCAGTAGCACCAGCAGGGGCAAACCCTACGAGCAGTACTTC
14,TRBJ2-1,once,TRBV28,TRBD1,CASSETGVFDEQFF,TGTGCCAGCAGTGAGACAGGGGTGTTCGATGAGCAGTTCTTC
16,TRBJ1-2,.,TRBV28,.,CASSSDQDRLNYGYTF,TGTGCCAGCAGTTCGGATCAAGACAGGCTTAACTATGGCTACACCTTC
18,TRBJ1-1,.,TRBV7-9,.,CASSREGQGYLLNTEAFF,TGTGCCAGCAGCCGAGAAGGGCAGGGGTACCTTTTGAACACTGAAGCTTTCTTT
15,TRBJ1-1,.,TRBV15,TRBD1,CATSSPGTGNTEAFF,TGTGCCACCAGCAGTCCCGGGACAGGGAACACTGAAGCTTTCTTT
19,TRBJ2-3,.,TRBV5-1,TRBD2,CASSLLIGTSGSDTDTQYF,TGCGCCAGCAGCTTGTTAATCGGGACTAGCGGGAGTGACACAGATACGCAGTATTTT
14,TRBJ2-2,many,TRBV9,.,CASSARMVGGELFF,TGTGCCAGCAGCGCCCGAATGGTTGGCGGGGAGCTGTTTTTT
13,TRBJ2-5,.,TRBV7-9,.,CASSLATEETQYF,TGTGCCAGCAGCTTAGCCACAGAAGAGACCCAGTACTTC
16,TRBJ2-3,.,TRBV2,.,CASSVTGGYGEDTQYF,TGTGCCAGCAGTGTGACAGGAGGCTATGGAGAAGATACGCAGTATTTT
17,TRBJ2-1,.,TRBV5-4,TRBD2,CASSLGVGTSGLDEQFF,TGTGCCAGCAGCCTGGGAGTCGGGACTAGCGGTCTCGATGAGCAGTTCTTC
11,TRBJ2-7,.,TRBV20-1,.,CSGGTSYEQYF,TGCAGTGGGGGGACAAGCTACGAGCAGTACTTC
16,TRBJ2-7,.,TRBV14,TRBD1,CASSLETGTGAPEQYF,TGTGCCAGCAGTCTAGAGACCGGGACAGGGGCTCCCGAGCAGTACTTC
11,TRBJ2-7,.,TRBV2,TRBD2,CASGTSYEQYF,TGTGCCAGCGGGACTAGCTACGAGCAGTACTTC
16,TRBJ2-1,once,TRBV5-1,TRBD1,CASSATGTGANNEQFF,TGCGCCAGCAGCGCCACCGGGACAGGGGCAAACAATGAGCAGTTCTTC
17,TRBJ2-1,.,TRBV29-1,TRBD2,CSVEGLAESSSYNEQFF,TGCAGCGTTGAAGGACTAGCGGAGTCGAGCTCCTACAATGAGCAGTTCTTC
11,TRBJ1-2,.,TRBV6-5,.,CASSLGDGYTF,TGTGCCAGCAGTTTAGGGGATGGCTACACCTTC
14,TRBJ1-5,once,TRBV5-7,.,CASSLVRSNQPQHF,TGTGCCAGCAGCTTGGTCAGGAGCAATCAGCCCCAGCATTTT
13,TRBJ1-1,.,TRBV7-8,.,CASSLEAVGGAFF,TGTGCCAGCAGCTTAGAGGCCGTGGGGGGCGCTTTCTTT
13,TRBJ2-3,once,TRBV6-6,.,CASSYVSTDTQYF,TGTGCCAGCAGTTACGTTAGCACAGATACGCAGTATTTT
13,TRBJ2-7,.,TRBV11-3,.,CASSPEDSYEQYF,TGTGCCAGCAGCCCGGAAGATTCCTACGAGCAGTACTTC
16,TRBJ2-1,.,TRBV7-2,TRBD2,CASSLDGTSFYNEQFF,TGTGCCAGCAGCTTAGACGGGACTAGCTTTTATAATGAGCAGTTCTTC
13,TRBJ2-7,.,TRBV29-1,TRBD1,CSVETGSTYEQYF,TGCAGCGTTGAGACAGGGTCTACCTACGAGCAGTACTTC
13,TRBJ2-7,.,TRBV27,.,CASSYRQPYEQYF,TGTGCCAGCAGTTACCGCCAGCCCTACGAGCAGTACTTC
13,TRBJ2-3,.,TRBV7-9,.,CASGWELTDTQYF,TGTGCCAGCGGGTGGGAGTTAACAGATACGCAGTATTTT
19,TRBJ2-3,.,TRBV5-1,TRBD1,CASSQGTGEGGGFTDTQYF,TGCGCCAGCAGCCAAGGGACAGGGGAGGGTGGTGGATTCACAGATACGCAGTATTTT
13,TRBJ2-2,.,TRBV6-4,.,CASSDTGAGELFF,TGTGCCAGCAGCGACACAGGAGCCGGGGAGCTGTTTTTT
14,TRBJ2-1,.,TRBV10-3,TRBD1,CATRGLGHTTEQFF,TGTGCCACCAGGGGGTTAGGTCATACTACTGAGCAGTTCTTC
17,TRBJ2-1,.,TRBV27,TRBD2,CASSLGGGLAGLGEQFF,TGTGCCAGCAGTTTAGGTGGAGGACTAGCGGGATTGGGTGAGCAGTTCTTC
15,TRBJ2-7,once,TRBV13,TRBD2,CASSGGLAGGYEQYF,TGTGCCAGCAGCGGCGGACTAGCGGGAGGTTACGAGCAGTACTTC
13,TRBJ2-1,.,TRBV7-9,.,CASSLEGGDEQFF,TGTGCCAGCAGCTTAGAGGGCGGGGATGAGCAGTTCTTC
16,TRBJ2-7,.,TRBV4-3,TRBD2,CASSLSGRALLVEQYF,TGCGCCAGCAGCCTTAGCGGGAGGGCTTTGCTCGTCGAGCAGTACTTC
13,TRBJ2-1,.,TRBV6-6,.,CASSHFRHNEQFF,TGTGCCAGCAGTCACTTTAGGCACAATGAGCAGTTCTTC
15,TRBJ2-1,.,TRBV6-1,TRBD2,CASSEWASGYNEQFF,TGTGCCAGCAGTGAATGGGCTAGCGGGTACAATGAGCAGTTCTTC
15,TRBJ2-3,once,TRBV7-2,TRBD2,CASSLVGGTVDTQYF,TGTGCCAGCAGCTTAGTCGGGGGGACGGTAGATACGCAGTATTTT
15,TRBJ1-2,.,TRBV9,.,CASSEPTGNFYGYTF,TGTGCCAGCAGCGAACCAACCGGGAATTTCTATGGCTACACCTTC
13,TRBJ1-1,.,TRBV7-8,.,CASSPQRYTEAFF,TGTGCCAGCAGCCCTCAAAGATACACTGAAGCTTTCTTT
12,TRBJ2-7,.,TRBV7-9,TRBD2,CASSFMAGEEYF,TGTGCCAGCAGCTTTATGGCGGGAGAGGAGTACTTC
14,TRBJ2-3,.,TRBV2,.,CATEGDQITDTQYF,TGTGCCACCGAAGGGGACCAGATCACAGATACGCAGTATTTT
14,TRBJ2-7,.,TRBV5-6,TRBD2,CASSLAGAPLEQYF,TGTGCCAGCAGCTTAGCGGGAGCCCCTCTGGAGCAGTACTTC
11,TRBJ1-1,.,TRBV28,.,CASSPGFPAFF,TGTGCCAGCAGTCCAGGGTTCCCAGCTTTCTTT
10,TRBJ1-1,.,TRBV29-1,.,CSVAEKGAFF,TGCAGCGTTGCCGAAAAAGGGGCTTTCTTT
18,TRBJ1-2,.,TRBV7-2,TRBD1,CASSLGEVGGTANYGYTF,TGTGCCAGCAGCTTAGGAGAGGTCGGAGGGACAGCTAACTATGGCTACACCTTC
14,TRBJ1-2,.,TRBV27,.,CASRRPYGNYGYTF,TGTGCCAGCAGACGCCCCTATGGCAACTATGGCTACACCTTC
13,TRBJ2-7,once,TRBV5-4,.,CASSLRNADEQYF,TGTGCCAGCAGCTTGCGTAATGCGGACGAGCAGTACTTC
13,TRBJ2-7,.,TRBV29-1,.,CSVGVTGHYEQYF,TGCAGCGTCGGCGTGACGGGGCATTACGAGCAGTACTTC
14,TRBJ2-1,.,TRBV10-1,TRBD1,CASSSGQGDNEQFF,TGCGCCAGCAGCTCGGGACAGGGGGACAATGAGCAGTTCTTC
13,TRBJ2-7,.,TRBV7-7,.,CASSLEDGYEQYF,TGTGCTAGCAGCTTAGAAGACGGCTACGAGCAGTACTTC
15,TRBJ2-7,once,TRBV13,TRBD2,CASSLPTSGLYEQYF,TGTGCCAGCAGCCTCCCCACTAGCGGTCTTTACGAGCAGTACTTC
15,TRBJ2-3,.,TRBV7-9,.,CASSLGSASTDTQYF,TGTGCCAGCAGCCTCGGCAGTGCTAGCACAGATACGCAGTATTTT
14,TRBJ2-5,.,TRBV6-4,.,CASSEASTQETQYF,TGTGCCAGCAGTGAGGCGTCGACACAAGAGACCCAGTACTTC
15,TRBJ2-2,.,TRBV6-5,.,CASSYSDPITGELFF,TGTGCCAGCAGTTACAGTGATCCGATCACCGGGGAGCTGTTTTTT
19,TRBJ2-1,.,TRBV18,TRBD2,CASSLQAREVGSSYNEQFF,TGTGCCAGCTCACTCCAAGCGCGGGAGGTCGGCTCTTCCTACAATGAGCAGTTCTTC
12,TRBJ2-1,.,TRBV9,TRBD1,CASTTGGNEQFF,TGTGCCAGCACTACAGGGGGCAATGAGCAGTTCTTC
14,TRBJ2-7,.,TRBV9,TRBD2,CASSPRTSSYEQYF,TGTGCCAGCAGCCCGAGGACTAGTTCGTACGAGCAGTACTTC
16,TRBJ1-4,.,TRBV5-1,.,CASSLEYGATNEKLFF,TGCGCCAGCAGCTTGGAGTACGGGGCAACTAATGAAAAACTGTTTTTT
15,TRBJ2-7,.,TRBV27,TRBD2,CASSSRLAGLSEVYF,TGTGCCAGCAGTTCAAGACTAGCGGGACTCTCTGAGGTGTACTTC